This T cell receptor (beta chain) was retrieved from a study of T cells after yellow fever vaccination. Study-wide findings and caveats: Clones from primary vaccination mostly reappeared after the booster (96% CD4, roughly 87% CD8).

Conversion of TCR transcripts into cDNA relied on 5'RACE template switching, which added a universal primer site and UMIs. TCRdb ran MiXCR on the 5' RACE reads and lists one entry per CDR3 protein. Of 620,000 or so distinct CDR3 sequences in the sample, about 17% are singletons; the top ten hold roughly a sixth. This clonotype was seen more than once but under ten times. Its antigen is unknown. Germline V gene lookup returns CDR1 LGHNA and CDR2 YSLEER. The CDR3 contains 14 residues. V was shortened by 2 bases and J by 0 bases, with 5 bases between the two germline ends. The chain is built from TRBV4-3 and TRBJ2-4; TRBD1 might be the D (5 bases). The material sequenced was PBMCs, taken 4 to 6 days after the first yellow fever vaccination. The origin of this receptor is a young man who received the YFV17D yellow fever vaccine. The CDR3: CASSQQGAKNIQYF. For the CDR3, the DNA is TGCGCCAGCAGCCAACAGGGAGCCAAAAACATTCAGTACTTC.